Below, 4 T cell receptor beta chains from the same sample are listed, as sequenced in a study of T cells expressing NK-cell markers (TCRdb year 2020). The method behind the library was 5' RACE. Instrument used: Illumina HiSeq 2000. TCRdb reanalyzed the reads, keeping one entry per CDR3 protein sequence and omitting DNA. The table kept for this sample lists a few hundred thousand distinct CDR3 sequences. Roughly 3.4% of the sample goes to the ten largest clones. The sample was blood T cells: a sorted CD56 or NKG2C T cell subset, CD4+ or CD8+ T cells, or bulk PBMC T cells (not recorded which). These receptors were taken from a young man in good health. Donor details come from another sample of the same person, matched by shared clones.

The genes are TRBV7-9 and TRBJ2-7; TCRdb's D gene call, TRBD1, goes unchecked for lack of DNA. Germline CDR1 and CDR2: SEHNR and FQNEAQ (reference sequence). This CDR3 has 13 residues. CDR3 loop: CASSPLTGYEQYF.

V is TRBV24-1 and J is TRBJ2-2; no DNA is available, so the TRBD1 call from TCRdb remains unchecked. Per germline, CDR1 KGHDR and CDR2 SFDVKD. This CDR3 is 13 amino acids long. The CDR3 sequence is CATNSQGAGELFF.

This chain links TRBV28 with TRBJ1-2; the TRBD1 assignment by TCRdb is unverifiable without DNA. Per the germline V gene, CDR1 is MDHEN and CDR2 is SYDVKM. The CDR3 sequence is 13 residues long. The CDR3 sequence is CASSSRGGYGYTF.

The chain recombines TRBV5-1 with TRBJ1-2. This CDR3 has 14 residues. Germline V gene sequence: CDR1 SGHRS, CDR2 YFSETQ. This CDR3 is CASSLASNDYGYTF.